The source of this T cell receptor beta chain is a study of T cell responses to AZD1222 COVID-19 vaccine (dated by TCRdb to the early 2020s). With regard to the full study: Because spike-specific TCR depth and breadth did not differ between the two schedules, AZD1222 recipients who got a second dose at roughly 4 weeks were pooled with those who got a second dose at roughly 12 weeks. Trial participants were enrolled into age subgroups of 18-55, 56-69 and 70-plus years, which contained around 150, 29 and 61 TCR-sequenced participants, respectively. A total of 233 trial participants underwent TCR sequencing, of whom 200 to 220 had received two doses of AZD1222 and 26 had received two doses of the MenACWY control vaccine.

As to this clone: The antigen it binds to is not known. It has no much larger one-base neighbor in the sample; base qualities were not kept.

Sample time point, as interpreted from the label and publication: baseline before first vaccination. Samples from vaccinated people were obtained from the UK trials COV001 and COV002, which included a single-blind randomized controlled phase 2/3 trial of AZD1222 (ChAdOx1 nCoV-19) in healthy adults. Trial participant PBMC samples were collected at day 0 and day 28 after the second dose for TCRbeta chain sequencing. Its CDR3 holds 16 amino acids, cysteine through phenylalanine. The read is trimmed to its CDR3 DNA, 48 bases read in frame from base 1. The V and J ends are trimmed by 4 bases and 0 bases, leaving 12 bases between them. CDR1 and CDR2 were assigned from the germline V gene as SGHTA and FQGTGA. The CDR3 regions of human TCRbeta chains were analyzed by immunosequencing. On the study's bioinformatics: TCRs in the repertoires were compared against a reference library of SARS-CoV-2-specific TCRs that had been generated with the MIRA antigen-specificity platform. Breadth was defined as the fraction of unique TCRs that were SARS-CoV-2-associated, and depth was defined as the fraction of total T cells that were SARS-CoV-2-associated. Using the MIRA data, each spike-specific TCR was assigned both to the spike region to which the TCR was reactive and to a CD4 or CD8 class. Log10-transformed breadth and depth values were compared by one-way ANOVA with Sidak's multiple comparisons tests. The immuneACCESS repertoire file appears here via TCRdb, limited to in-frame rearrangements. These files lack a portion of the clones; in checked studies, under half of the deficit traces to unresolved V genes, and the cause of the others is not known. V and J calls and clone size are those listed in that table; D and trimming were worked out from the DNA. In this sample the table shows approximately 140,000 clones, roughly 92% of which occur a single time. Jointly, the top ten make up approximately 5.4% of the sample.

General conclusions and limits of the study: Spike-specific TCR breadth and depth rose significantly after two AZD1222 doses compared with day 0 and with MenACWY recipients. The vaccine-associated CD4 TCRs covered the entire spike protein, and the dominant responses fell in regions 160-218 and 743-854. In the small 56-69-year group, the increase in depth fell short of significance, most likely because of low power. Conclusions about previously exposed vaccinees are limited, since just five to seven AZD1222 recipients were seropositive for SARS-CoV-2 at baseline. Most participants were white British and females outnumbered males, and the authors suggested that clonal diversity may have been underestimated. Because no day 14 peak-response samples were available, the repertoires could be characterized only after the peak T cell response. Reportedly, close to half of the unique spike-specific TCRs recognized epitopes lying outside the regions that are mutated in the B.1.351 and B.1.1.7 variants.

The rearranged chain carries TRBV7-3 and TRBJ2-2, and the D gene may be TRBD1, 6 bases matching. Sequencing used peripheral blood, obtained on day 0 of AZD1222 vaccination. The sequence came from an adult in good health. The sequenced DNA is TGTGCCAGCAGCTCCCCGGACAGAACGAACACCGGGGAGCTGTTTTTT. Translation gives CASSSPDRTNTGELFF.